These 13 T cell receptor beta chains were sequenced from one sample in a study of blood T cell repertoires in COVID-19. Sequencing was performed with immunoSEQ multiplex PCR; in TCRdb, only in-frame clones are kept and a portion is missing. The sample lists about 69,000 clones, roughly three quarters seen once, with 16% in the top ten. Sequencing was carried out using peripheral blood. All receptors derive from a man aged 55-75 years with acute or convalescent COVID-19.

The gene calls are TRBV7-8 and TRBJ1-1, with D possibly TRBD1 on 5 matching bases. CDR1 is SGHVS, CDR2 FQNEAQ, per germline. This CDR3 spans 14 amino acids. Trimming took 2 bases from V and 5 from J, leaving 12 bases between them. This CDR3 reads CASSLPEGKTEAFF. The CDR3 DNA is TGTGCCAGCAGCTTACCGGAGGGGAAAACTGAAGCTTTCTTT.

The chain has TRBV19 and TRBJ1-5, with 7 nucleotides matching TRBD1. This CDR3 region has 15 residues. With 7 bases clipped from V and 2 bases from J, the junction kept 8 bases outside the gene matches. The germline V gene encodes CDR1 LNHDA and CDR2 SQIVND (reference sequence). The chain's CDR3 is CASIGRDRGNQPQHF. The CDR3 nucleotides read TGTGCCAGTATAGGGAGAGACAGGGGCAATCAGCCCCAGCATTTT.

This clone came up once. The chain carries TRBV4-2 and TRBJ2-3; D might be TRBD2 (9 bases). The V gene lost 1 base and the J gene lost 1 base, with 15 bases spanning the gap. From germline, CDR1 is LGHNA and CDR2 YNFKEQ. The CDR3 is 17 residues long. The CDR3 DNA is TGTGCCAGCAGCCAAGGCGGGGGGGGACAGGGCACAGATACGCAGTATTTT. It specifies CASSQGGGGQGTDTQYF.

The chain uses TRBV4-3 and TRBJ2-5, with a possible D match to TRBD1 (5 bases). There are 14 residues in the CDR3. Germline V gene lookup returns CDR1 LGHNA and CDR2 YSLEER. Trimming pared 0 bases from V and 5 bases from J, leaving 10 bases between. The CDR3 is CASSQEVAGETQYF. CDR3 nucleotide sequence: TGCGCCAGCAGCCAAGAGGTAGCAGGGGAGACCCAGTACTTC.

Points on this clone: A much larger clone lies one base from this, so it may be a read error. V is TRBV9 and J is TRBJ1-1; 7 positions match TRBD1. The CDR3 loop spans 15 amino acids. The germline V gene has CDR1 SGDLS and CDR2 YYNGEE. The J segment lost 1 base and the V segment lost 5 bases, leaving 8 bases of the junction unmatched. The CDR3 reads CASSYTGTENTEAFF. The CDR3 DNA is TGTGCCAGCAGTTACACCGGGACAGAGAACACTGAAGCTTTCTTT.

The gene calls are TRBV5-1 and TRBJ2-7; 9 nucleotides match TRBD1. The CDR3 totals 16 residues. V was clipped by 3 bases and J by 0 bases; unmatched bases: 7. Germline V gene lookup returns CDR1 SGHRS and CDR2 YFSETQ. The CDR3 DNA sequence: TGCGCCAGCAGCTCCATAGACAGGGGGGACTCCTACGAGCAGTACTTC. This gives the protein CASSSIDRGDSYEQYF.

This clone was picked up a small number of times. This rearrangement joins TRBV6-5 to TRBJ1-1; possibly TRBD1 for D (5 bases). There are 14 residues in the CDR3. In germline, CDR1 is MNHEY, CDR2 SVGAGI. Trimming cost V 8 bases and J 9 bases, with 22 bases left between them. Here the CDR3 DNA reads TGTGCCAGCGCCCCAGGGTTGAAGGAGCCACAAGCTTTCTTT. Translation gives CASAPGLKEPQAFF.

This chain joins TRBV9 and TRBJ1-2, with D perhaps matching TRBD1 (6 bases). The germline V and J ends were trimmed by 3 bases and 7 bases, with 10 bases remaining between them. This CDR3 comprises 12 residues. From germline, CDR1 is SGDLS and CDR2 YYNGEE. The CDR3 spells CASSEGGPGYTF. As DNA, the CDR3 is TGTGCCAGCAGCGAGGGGGGGCCTGGCTACACCTTC. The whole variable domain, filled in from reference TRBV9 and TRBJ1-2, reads DSGVTQTPKHLITATGQRVTLRCSPRSGDLSVYWYQQSLDQGLQFLIQYYNGEERAKGNILERFSAQQFPDLHSELNLSSLELGDSALYFCASSEGGPGYTFGSGTRLTVV.

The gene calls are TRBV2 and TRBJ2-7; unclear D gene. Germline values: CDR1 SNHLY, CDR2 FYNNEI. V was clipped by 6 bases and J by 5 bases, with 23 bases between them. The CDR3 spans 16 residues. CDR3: CASRVRSQTPVNEQYF. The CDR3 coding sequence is TGTGCCAGCAGAGTGAGGTCCCAAACTCCGGTGAACGAGCAGTACTTC.

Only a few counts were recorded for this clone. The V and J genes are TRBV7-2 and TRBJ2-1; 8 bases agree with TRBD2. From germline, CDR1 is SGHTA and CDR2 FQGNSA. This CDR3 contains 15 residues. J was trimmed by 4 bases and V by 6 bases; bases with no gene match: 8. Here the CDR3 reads CASRLTGTSYNEQFF. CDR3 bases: TGTGCCAGCAGATTAACCGGGACTAGTTACAATGAGCAGTTCTTC. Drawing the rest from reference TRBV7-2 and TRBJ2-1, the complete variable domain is GAGVSQSPSNKVTEKGKDVELRCDPISGHTALYWYRQSLGQGLEFLIYFQGNSAPDKSGLPSDRFSAERTGGSVSTLTIQRTQQEDSAVYLCASRLTGTSYNEQFFGPGTRLTVL.

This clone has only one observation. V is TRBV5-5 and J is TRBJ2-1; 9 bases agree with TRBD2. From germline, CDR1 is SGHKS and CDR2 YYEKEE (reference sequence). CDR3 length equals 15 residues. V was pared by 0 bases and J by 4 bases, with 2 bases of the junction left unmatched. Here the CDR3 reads CASSLGLAVYNEQFF. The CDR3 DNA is TGTGCCAGCAGCTTGGGACTAGCGGTTTACAATGAGCAGTTCTTC.

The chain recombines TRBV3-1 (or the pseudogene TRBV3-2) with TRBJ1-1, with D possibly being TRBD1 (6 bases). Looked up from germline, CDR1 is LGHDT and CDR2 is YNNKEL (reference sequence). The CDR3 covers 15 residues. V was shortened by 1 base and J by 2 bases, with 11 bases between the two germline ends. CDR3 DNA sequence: TGTGCCAGCAGCCAAGGATCAGGGGTCAACACTGAAGCTTTCTTT. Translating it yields CASSQGSGVNTEAFF.

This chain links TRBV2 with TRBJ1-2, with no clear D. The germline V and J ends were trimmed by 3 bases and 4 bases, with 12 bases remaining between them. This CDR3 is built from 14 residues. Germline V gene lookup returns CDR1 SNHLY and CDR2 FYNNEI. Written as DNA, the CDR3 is TGTGCCAGCAGTGAGGGTATAGCCACCTATGGCTACACCTTC. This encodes CASSEGIATYGYTF. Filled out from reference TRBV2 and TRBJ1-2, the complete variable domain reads EPEVTQTPSHQVTQMGQEVILRCVPISNHLYFYWYRQILGQKVEFLVSFYNNEISEKSEIFDDQFSVERPDGSNFTLKIRSTKLEDSAMYFCASSEGIATYGYTFGSGTRLTVV.